The subject of this entry is one T cell receptor beta chain. Trimming removed 0 bases from V and 1 base from J, with 15 bases in between. The CDR3 runs to 17 residues. This entry is derived from a study of blood T cell repertoires in COVID-19. On the study more broadly: Whether acute or convalescent, the COVID-19 samples came from the United States, Italy and Spain.

As handled by the study authors: Amplification from reference gene primers served as the basis for estimated nucleated cell counts. Using immunoSEQ multiplex PCR, the repertoire was profiled, and TCRdb retains in-frame clones only, with some absent. V and J calls and clone size follow that table, whereas D and trimming were derived from the DNA. Among a few hundred thousand clones listed, 89% were seen once. Participant age was roughly 18 to 95 years, and participants resided in 24 US areas. Cohorts were determined from participant-reported clinical history. This chain joins TRBV23-1 and TRBJ1-1; the D gene is possibly TRBD1 (6 bases). TRBV23-1 is an open reading frame, and its role is uncertain. The sample comprised PBMCs or T cells enriched from blood (not recorded which). The clonotype was recovered from a woman in her thirties or forties who had recovered from COVID-19. The DNA for the CDR3 is TGCGCCAGCAGTCAATCGTCGGGGACAAGGGCGAACACTGAAGCTTTCTTT. Translated, it gives CASSQSSGTRANTEAFF.